Listed here are 21 T cell receptor beta chains from one sample, sequenced in a study of OX40 agonist ivuxolimab in advanced cancers. The table came from immunoSEQ multiplex PCR; TCRdb's copy has only in-frame clones and leaves some out. The sample contains about 83,000 clones, about 88% of which appear only once. The sequences come from CD4+ or CD8+ T cells sorted from blood, collected in a trial of the OX40 agonist ivuxolimab. The receptors were sampled from an adult with an advanced solid tumor such as melanoma, head and neck, liver or kidney cancer.

This chain joins TRBV18 and TRBJ1-1; 7 nucleotides match TRBD1. CDR1 KGHSH and CDR2 LQKENI come from the germline V gene. The V gene end was trimmed by 2 bases and the J gene end by 5 bases; junction bases not matched to a gene: 5. This CDR3 has 14 residues. The CDR3, as DNA: TGTGCCAGCTCACCAGACAGGGTCGGAACTGAAGCTTTCTTT. Protein: CASSPDRVGTEAFF. The whole variable domain, remainder taken from reference TRBV18 and TRBJ1-1, is NAGVMQNPRHLVRRRGQEARLRCSPMKGHSHVYWYRQLPEEGLKFMVYLQKENIIDESGMPKERFSAEFPKEGPSILRIQQVVRGDSAAYFCASSPDRVGTEAFFGQGTRLTVV.

As for this clone: One end of the junction varies from germline; a read error may be responsible. The chain recombines TRBV23-1 with TRBJ2-7; D gene uncertain. TRBV23-1 is an ORF; its function is uncertain. The CDR3 is 14 amino acids. This chain's CDR3 is CASGHCSYSYEQYF. DNA of the CDR3: TGCGCCAGCGGTCACTGTTCCTACTCCTACGAGCAGTACTTC.

The V and J genes are TRBV7-2 and TRBJ1-2; no clear D gene. The CDR3 has 12 amino acids. The germline CDR1 and CDR2 sequences are SGHTA and FQGNSA. V was trimmed by 5 bases and J by 6 bases, leaving 10 bases between them. CDR3 nucleotide sequence: TGTGCCAGCAGCGGGCAGGTCAATGGCTACACCTTC. Protein: CASSGQVNGYTF. Using reference TRBV7-2 and TRBJ1-2 for the parts outside the CDR3, the full variable domain is GAGVSQSPSNKVTEKGKDVELRCDPISGHTALYWYRQSLGQGLEFLIYFQGNSAPDKSGLPSDRFSAERTGGSVSTLTIQRTQQEDSAVYLCASSGQVNGYTFGSGTRLTVV.

This clone was detected once. The chain is built from TRBV18 and TRBJ1-3; possible D gene TRBD1, 5 bases. With 3 bases removed from V and 4 bases from J, the gap between germline ends came to 10 bases. Germline lookup yields CDR1 KGHSH and CDR2 LQKENI. The CDR3 is 14 amino acids. The CDR3 bases are TGTGCCAGCTCACCCTCGGGGACGGGAAACACCATATATTTT. Translated, it gives CASSPSGTGNTIYF. Looking up the rest from reference TRBV18 and TRBJ1-3 gives the full variable domain: NAGVMQNPRHLVRRRGQEARLRCSPMKGHSHVYWYRQLPEEGLKFMVYLQKENIIDESGMPKERFSAEFPKEGPSILRIQQVVRGDSAAYFCASSPSGTGNTIYFGEGSWLTVV.

The chain is built from TRBV9 and TRBJ1-3; perhaps TRBD1 as D (5 bases). Germline assignment: CDR1 SGDLS and CDR2 YYNGEE. Trimming took 3 bases from V and 2 from J, leaving 15 bases between them. The CDR3 runs 16 residues. In DNA form, the CDR3 reads TGTGCCAGCAGCGCGGGGCTCGGACTAGCTGGAAACACCATATATTTT. Translated, it gives CASSAGLGLAGNTIYF.

This chain connects TRBV4-3 to TRBJ1-6, with TRBD1 matching over 8 bases. The CDR3 sequence is 16 residues long. With 7 bases clipped from V and 9 bases from J, the junction kept 14 bases outside the gene matches. Per the germline V gene, CDR1 is LGHNA and CDR2 is YSLEER. The CDR3 DNA reads as TGCGCCAGCACCTTCCGGACAGGGCAAGTCGGTTCACCCCTCCACTTT. Translating it yields CASTFRTGQVGSPLHF.

The J gene is TRBJ2-5, the V gene TRBV29-1, with TRBD2 matching over 14 bases. Germline assignment: CDR1 SQVTM and CDR2 ANQGSEA. V shed 7 bases and J 4 bases; nucleotides not matched to a gene: 5. The CDR3 loop spans 14 amino acids. CDR3 DNA sequence: TGCAGCGGGGGACTAGCGGGAGTTGGAGAGACCCAGTACTTC. This codes for CSGGLAGVGETQYF.

The chain carries TRBV29-1 and TRBJ2-3; possibly TRBD1 for D (5 bases). Trimming cost V 7 bases and J 1 base, with 18 bases left between them. This CDR3 region has 15 residues. Germline V lookup: CDR1 SQVTM, CDR2 ANQGSEA. CDR3 loop: CSASPQGSGTDTQYF. CDR3 DNA: TGCAGCGCTTCCCCTCAGGGATCTGGCACAGATACGCAGTATTTT.

With regard to this clone: The sample contains more than one DNA sequence encoding this CDR3. This chain connects TRBV30 to TRBJ2-7; the D is unclear. This CDR3 is 11 amino acids long. With 0 bases removed from V and 6 bases from J, the gap between germline ends came to 6 bases. CDR1 GTSNPN and CDR2 SVGIG come from the germline V gene (reference sequence). The CDR3, as DNA: TGTGCCTGGAGTGTCCTGGGCGAGCAGTACTTC. It codes for CAWSVLGEQYF. The whole variable domain, remainder taken from reference TRBV30 and TRBJ2-7, is SQTIHQWPATLVQPVGSPLSLECTVEGTSNPNLYWYRQAAGRGLQLLFYSVGIGQISSEVPQNLSASRPQDRQFILSSKKLLLSDSGFYLCAWSVLGEQYFGPGTRLTVT.

V usage is TRBV2 and J usage is TRBJ1-4, with 8 positions matching TRBD1. The germline CDR1 and CDR2 sequences are SNHLY and FYNNEI. The CDR3 consists of 15 residues. The V segment lost 6 bases and the J segment 5 bases; nucleotides outside the gene matches: 8. CDR3 region: CASSQGTGENEKLFF. In nucleotides, the CDR3 is TGTGCCAGCAGCCAAGGGACAGGTGAAAATGAAAAACTGTTTTTT.

This chain links TRBV25-1 with TRBJ1-2; D not certain. Trimming took 10 bases from V and 5 from J, leaving 8 bases between them. This CDR3 has 10 residues. Per germline, CDR1 MGHDK and CDR2 SYGVNS. CDR3 in amino acids: CATELYGYTF. The CDR3 DNA sequence: TGTGCCACCGAGCTGTATGGCTACACCTTC.

The sample holds a few counts of this clone. The V and J genes are TRBV19 and TRBJ1-5; D call uncertain. The CDR3 is 14 residues long. Germline V gene sequence: CDR1 LNHDA, CDR2 SQIVND (reference sequence). The V end lost 8 bases, the J end lost 0 bases, and 11 bases lay between the germline ends. The CDR3 protein is CASALDNSNQPQHF. The CDR3 DNA reads as TGTGCCAGTGCTCTTGACAATAGCAATCAGCCCCAGCATTTT.

The chain carries TRBV6-5 and TRBJ2-1, with TRBD2 matching over 13 bases. The CDR3 loop spans 15 amino acids. Germline V gene sequence: CDR1 MNHEY, CDR2 SVGAGI. After removal of 6 bases from V and 4 bases from J, the junction contained 3 bases not matched to a gene. CDR3 bases: TGTGCCAGCAGACTAGCGGGAGGGCCTTACAATGAGCAGTTCTTC. This translates into CASRLAGGPYNEQFF.

The chain carries TRBV29-1 and TRBJ2-5, with D uncertain. The CDR3 length is 13 residues. CDR1 is SQVTM and CDR2 is ANQGSEA in the germline V gene. The V gene lost 3 bases and the J gene lost 1 base, with 9 bases spanning the gap. DNA of the CDR3: TGCAGCGTTGATGTATCCAGCCAAGAGACCCAGTACTTC. Translation: CSVDVSSQETQYF.

The chain couples TRBV10-3 to TRBJ1-2, with D unresolved. Germline loops: CDR1 ENHRY, CDR2 SYGVKD. With 0 bases removed from V and 4 bases from J, the gap between germline ends came to 9 bases. The CDR3 runs to 14 residues. CDR3 region: CAISESEIVYGYTF. CDR3 in DNA: TGTGCCATCAGTGAGTCGGAGATAGTCTATGGCTACACCTTC.

The chain uses TRBV25-1 and TRBJ1-5, with D perhaps TRBD1 (6 bases). Per germline, CDR1 MGHDK and CDR2 SYGVNS. V lost 1 base to trimming and J lost 7 bases, with 11 bases between them. The CDR3 runs 14 residues. The CDR3 protein is CASSEWGLGQPQHF. CDR3 sequence (DNA): TGTGCCAGCAGTGAATGGGGGCTGGGACAGCCCCAGCATTTT.

The chain carries TRBV18 and TRBJ2-3; D may be TRBD1 or TRBD2 (6 bases each). The V gene lost 3 bases and the J gene lost 3 bases, with 22 bases spanning the gap. The CDR3 totals 18 residues. Germline values: CDR1 KGHSH, CDR2 LQKENI. This CDR3 reads CASSPDRSGSGFTDTQYF. DNA for the CDR3: TGTGCCAGCTCACCCGACAGGTCCGGGAGCGGGTTTACAGATACGCAGTATTTT. Supplemented by reference TRBV18 and TRBJ2-3, the full variable domain reads NAGVMQNPRHLVRRRGQEARLRCSPMKGHSHVYWYRQLPEEGLKFMVYLQKENIIDESGMPKERFSAEFPKEGPSILRIQQVVRGDSAAYFCASSPDRSGSGFTDTQYFGPGTRLTVL.

The rearrangement links TRBV7-2 to TRBJ2-3, with 7 positions matching TRBD2. Germline CDR1 and CDR2: SGHTA and FQGNSA. V shed 3 bases, J shed 4 bases, and the junction held 7 bases outside the gene matches. The CDR3 has 15 residues. CDR3 region: CASSFKSGDADTQYF. Written as DNA, the CDR3 is TGTGCCAGCAGCTTCAAAAGCGGGGACGCAGATACGCAGTATTTT. The variable domain in full, with the rest retrieved from reference TRBV7-2 and TRBJ2-3, is GAGVSQSPSNKVTEKGKDVELRCDPISGHTALYWYRQSLGQGLEFLIYFQGNSAPDKSGLPSDRFSAERTGGSVSTLTIQRTQQEDSAVYLCASSFKSGDADTQYFGPGTRLTVL.

The rearrangement links TRBV6-6 to TRBJ2-1; 9 positions agree with TRBD1. This CDR3 comprises 14 residues. Germline-derived CDR1 and CDR2 are MNHNY and SVGAGI (reference sequence). Trimming took 7 bases from V and 7 from J; bases not matched to a gene: 8. The CDR3 loop reads CASTKGQGYNEQFF. As DNA, the CDR3 is TGTGCCAGCACCAAAGGACAGGGGTATAATGAGCAGTTCTTC.

V and J are TRBV6-1 and TRBJ2-6, with D perhaps matching TRBD1 (7 bases). CDR1 and CDR2 (germline): MNHNS, SASEGT. CDR3 length equals 18 residues. V was trimmed by 0 bases and J by 3 bases, leaving 15 bases between them. Written as DNA, the CDR3 is TGTGCCAGCAGTGAAGCGCTTGGAGGGGGCAATGGGGCCAACGTCCTGACTTTC. This codes for CASSEALGGGNGANVLTF.

As DNA, the CDR3 is TGTGCCAGTAGTCCTGTCGACAGCTACGAGCAGTACTTC. Its translation is CASSPVDSYEQYF. J is TRBJ2-7 and V is TRBV19; maybe TRBD1 (5 bases). V lost 5 bases, J lost 3 bases, and 11 bases lay in between. The CDR3 consists of 13 residues. Germline CDR1 reads LNHDA; CDR2 reads SQIVND (reference sequence).